The clone carrying this T cell receptor beta chain has a single count. This entry belongs to a study of shared T cell receptors in the human thymus. This table comes from immunoSEQ multiplex PCR, and its TCRdb copy is limited to in-frame clones, with some not included. The profile covers about 500,000 clones, with 70% to 80% appearing a single time and about 0.013% taken by the ten largest. This CDR3 is built from 14 residues. Between the trimmed V and J ends, which lost 4 bases and 4 bases, there was a span of 12 bases. Germline CDR1 SGHTA, CDR2 FQGNSA. These sequences were also reported in another study, on human thymus T cells. Per that paper: It was healthy Finnish infants having corrective surgery for congenital heart defects who were the donors. Thymus specimens were resections from corrective heart surgery. What appeared biased in thymic and blood repertoires was the usage of V and J genes. Unrelated individuals had highly overlapping thymic repertoires, as reported in related research.

The rearrangement links TRBV7-2 to TRBJ2-3, with D possibly being TRBD2 (6 bases). Sequencing input: thymocytes. This receptor was taken from a boy under two years old with a congenital heart defect. CDR3 DNA: TGTGCCAGCAGCTCCATCGGGAGCGCAGATACGCAGTATTTT. Protein: CASSSIGSADTQYF.